This T cell receptor (beta chain) was identified during a study of CD8+CD57+ T cells in acquired aplastic anemia. As for the study in general: The sorted CD4+ and CD8+ cells yielded an average about 3.3 ug of DNA.

The CDR3 runs to 16 residues. Genomic DNA served as template for TCR beta VDJ and CDR3 profiling. One entry per CDR3 protein, called by TCRdb with MiXCR from the reads. The sample lists roughly 500,000 distinct CDR3 sequences, 25% to 40% occurring once. Patients picked for sequencing had shown CD8+CD57+ cell expansion detected by flow cytometry. With respect to this clonotype: An end of the junction differs from the germline gene, which may be a read error.

The receptor was derived from a human donor with aplastic anemia. This chain joins TRBV23-1 and TRBJ2-1; a possible D gene is TRBD2 (6 bases). TRBV23-1 is labeled an ORF, and its function is uncertain. The sequenced sample consisted of sorted CD4+, CD8+, or CD8+CD57+ T cells (not recorded which) from PBMCs. CDR3 DNA sequence: TGTGCCAGCAGTCAGAGGCCGGGACTCCTACACAATGAGCAGTTCTTC. This encodes CASSQRPGLLHNEQFF.